This TCR beta chain was sequenced in a study of blood T cell repertoires in COVID-19. Study summary: Acute-phase and convalescent COVID-19 samples originated in the United States, Italy and Spain.

Turning to this clone: Other nucleotide sequences from this sample produce the same CDR3.

This CDR3 comprises 13 residues. V shed 3 bases and J shed 1 base, with 6 bases lying between them. This table comes from immunoSEQ multiplex PCR, and its TCRdb copy is limited to in-frame clones, with some not included. The data contain 150,000 to 200,000 clones, about 80% of them seen just once; the ten biggest clones take up about an eighth. What was sequenced was PBMCs or T cells enriched from blood (not recorded which). This rearrangement joins TRBV12-3 or TRBV12-4 to TRBJ1-1, with D tentatively TRBD1 (6 bases). The TCR originated in a man aged 55 to 70 who had been exposed to COVID-19. The CDR3 loop reads CASSLGQNTEAFF. CDR3 DNA: TGTGCCAGCAGTTTGGGACAGAACACTGAAGCTTTCTTT.